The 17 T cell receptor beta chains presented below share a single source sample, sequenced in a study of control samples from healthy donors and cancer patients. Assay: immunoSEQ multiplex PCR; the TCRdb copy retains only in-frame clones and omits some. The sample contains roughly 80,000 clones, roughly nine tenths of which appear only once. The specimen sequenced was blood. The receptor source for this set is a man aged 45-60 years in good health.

CDR3 DNA: TGTGCCAGCAGCTACGACGACAGGGAGAACTATGGCTACACCTTC. This codes for CASSYDDRENYGYTF. V gene TRBV11-2 combines with J gene TRBJ1-2; TRBD1 matches 7 bases. The V and J ends lost 4 bases and 2 bases, in that order; junction bases with no gene match: 7. The germline gives CDR1 SGHAT, CDR2 FQNNGV. CDR3 length: 15 amino acids.

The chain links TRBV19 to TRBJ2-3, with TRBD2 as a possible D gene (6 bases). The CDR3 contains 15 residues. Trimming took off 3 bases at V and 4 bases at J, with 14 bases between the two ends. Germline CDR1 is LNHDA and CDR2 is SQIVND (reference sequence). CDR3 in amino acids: CASSISGGLADTQYF. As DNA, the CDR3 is TGTGCCAGTAGTATTAGCGGTGGTCTGGCAGATACGCAGTATTTT.

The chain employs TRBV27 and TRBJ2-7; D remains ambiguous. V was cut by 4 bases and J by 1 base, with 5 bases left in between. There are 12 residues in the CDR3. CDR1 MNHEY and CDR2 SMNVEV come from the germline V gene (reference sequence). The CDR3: CASSSQSYEQYF. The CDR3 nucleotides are TGTGCCAGCAGTTCCCAATCCTACGAGCAGTACTTC.

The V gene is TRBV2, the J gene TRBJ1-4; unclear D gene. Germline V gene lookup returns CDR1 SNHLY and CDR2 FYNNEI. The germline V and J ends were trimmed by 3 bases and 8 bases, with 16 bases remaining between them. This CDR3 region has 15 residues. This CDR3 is CASSEGSNVREKLFF. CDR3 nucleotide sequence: TGTGCCAGCAGTGAGGGTTCTAACGTCCGGGAAAAACTGTTTTTT.

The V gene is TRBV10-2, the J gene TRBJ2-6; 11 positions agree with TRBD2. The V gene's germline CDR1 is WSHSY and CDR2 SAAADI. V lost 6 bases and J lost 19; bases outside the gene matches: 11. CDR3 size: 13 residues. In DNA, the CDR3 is TGCGCCAGCAGACTAGCGGGGGCGCCCTTTGGAACTTTC. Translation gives CASRLAGAPFGTF.

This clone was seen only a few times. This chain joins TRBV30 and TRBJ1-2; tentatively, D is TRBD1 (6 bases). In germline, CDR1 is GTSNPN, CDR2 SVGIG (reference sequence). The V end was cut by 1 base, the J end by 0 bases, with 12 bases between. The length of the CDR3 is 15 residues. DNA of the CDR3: TGTGCCTGGAGTGGAAGAACAGGGCCTAACTATGGCTACACCTTC. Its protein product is CAWSGRTGPNYGYTF.

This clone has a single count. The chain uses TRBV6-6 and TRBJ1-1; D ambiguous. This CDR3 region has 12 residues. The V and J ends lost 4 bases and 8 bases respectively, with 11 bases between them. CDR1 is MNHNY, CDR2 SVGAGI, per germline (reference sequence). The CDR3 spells CASSLAGSEAFF. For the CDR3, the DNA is TGTGCCAGCAGTTTAGCGGGGTCAGAAGCTTTCTTT.

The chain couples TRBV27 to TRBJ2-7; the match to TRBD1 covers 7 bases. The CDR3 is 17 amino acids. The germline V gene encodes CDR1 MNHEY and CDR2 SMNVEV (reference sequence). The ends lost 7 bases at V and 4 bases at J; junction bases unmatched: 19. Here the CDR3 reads CASIPSLGDRKVYEQYF. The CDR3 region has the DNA TGTGCCAGCATTCCTAGCCTCGGGGACAGAAAAGTTTACGAGCAGTACTTC.

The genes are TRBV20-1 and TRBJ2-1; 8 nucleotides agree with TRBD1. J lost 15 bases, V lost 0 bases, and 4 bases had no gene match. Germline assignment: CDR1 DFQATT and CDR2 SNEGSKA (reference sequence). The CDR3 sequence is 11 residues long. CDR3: CSAREDRVSFF. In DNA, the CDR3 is TGCAGTGCTAGAGAGGACAGGGTATCGTTCTTC.

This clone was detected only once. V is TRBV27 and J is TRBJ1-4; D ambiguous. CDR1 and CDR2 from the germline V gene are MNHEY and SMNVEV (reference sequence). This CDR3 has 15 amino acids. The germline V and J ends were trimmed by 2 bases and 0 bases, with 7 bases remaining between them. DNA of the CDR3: TGTGCCAGCAGTTTAAGGCGGTCAACTAATGAAAAACTGTTTTTT. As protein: CASSLRRSTNEKLFF.

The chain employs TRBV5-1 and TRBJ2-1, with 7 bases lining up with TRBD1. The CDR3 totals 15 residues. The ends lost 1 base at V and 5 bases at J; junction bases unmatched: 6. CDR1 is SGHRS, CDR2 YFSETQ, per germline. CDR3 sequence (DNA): TGCGCCAGCAGCTTGCCGACAGGGAGCCACAATGAGCAGTTCTTC. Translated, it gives CASSLPTGSHNEQFF.

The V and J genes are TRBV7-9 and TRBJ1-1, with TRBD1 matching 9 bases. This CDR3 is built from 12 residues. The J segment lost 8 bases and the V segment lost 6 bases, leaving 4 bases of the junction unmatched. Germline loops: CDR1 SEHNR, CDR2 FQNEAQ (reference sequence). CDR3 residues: CASRLGTGEAFF. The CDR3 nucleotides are TGTGCCAGCAGACTAGGGACAGGGGAAGCTTTCTTT.

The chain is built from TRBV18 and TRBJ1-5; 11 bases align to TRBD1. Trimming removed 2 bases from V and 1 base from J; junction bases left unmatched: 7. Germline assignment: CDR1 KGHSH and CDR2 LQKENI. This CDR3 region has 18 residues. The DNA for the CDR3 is TGTGCCAGCTCACCAAGGACAGGGGGCAAGGAGAGCAATCAGCCCCAGCATTTT. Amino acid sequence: CASSPRTGGKESNQPQHF. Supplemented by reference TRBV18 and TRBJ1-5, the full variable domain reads NAGVMQNPRHLVRRRGQEARLRCSPMKGHSHVYWYRQLPEEGLKFMVYLQKENIIDESGMPKERFSAEFPKEGPSILRIQQVVRGDSAAYFCASSPRTGGKESNQPQHFGDGTRLSIL.

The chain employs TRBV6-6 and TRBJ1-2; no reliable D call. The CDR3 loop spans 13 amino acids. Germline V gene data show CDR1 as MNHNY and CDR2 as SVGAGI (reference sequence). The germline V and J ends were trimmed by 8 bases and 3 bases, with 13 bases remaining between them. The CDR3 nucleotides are TGTGCCAGCGAGACACGAAAAGACTATGGCTACACCTTC. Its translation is CASETRKDYGYTF.

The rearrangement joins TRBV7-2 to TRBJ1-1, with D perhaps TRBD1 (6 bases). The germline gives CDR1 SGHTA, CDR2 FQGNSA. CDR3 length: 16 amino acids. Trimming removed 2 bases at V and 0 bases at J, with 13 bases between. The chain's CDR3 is CASSLWSGQMNTEAFF. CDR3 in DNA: TGTGCCAGCAGCTTATGGTCCGGACAGATGAACACTGAAGCTTTCTTT.

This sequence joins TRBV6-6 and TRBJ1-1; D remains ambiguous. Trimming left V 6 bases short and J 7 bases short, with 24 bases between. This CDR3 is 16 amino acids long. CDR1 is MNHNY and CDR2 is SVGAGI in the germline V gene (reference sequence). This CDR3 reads CASRYQLTGPGSEAFF. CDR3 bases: TGTGCCAGCAGATACCAACTGACGGGCCCAGGAAGTGAAGCTTTCTTT.

In DNA, the CDR3 is TGCGCCAGCAGTCCCCGCCCCGTTTACACCGGGGAGCTGTTTTTT. It codes for CASSPRPVYTGELFF. The chain joins TRBV23-1 to TRBJ2-2; D is unclear. TRBV23-1 is an ORF; its function is uncertain. Trimming took 4 bases from V and 3 from J, leaving 12 bases between them. This CDR3 contains 15 residues.